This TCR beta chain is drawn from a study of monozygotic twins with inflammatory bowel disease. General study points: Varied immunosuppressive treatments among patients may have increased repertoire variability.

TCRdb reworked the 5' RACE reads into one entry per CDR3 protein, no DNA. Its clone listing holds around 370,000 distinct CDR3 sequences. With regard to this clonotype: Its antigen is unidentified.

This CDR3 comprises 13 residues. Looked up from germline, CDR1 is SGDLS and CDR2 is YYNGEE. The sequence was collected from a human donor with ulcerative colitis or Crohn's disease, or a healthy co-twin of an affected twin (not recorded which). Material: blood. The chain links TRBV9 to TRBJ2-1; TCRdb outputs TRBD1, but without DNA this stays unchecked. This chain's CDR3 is CASSVQGNNEQFF.